What follows are 16 T cell receptor beta chains derived from one specimen sequenced in a study of PD-L1 blockade in urothelial cancer. Stated time point: pretreatment peripheral blood. Method: immunoSEQ multiplex PCR; TCRdb's copy keeps in-frame clones and lacks some. The repertoire holds roughly 130,000 clones, with around 84% as singletons. The sequenced sample was PBMCs, obtained around atezolizumab (anti-PD-L1) treatment. Receptors were obtained from a man aged 50 to 60 with urothelial cancer.

The genes are TRBV4-1 and TRBJ1-6; D call uncertain. The germline CDR1 and CDR2 sequences are MGHRA and YSYEKL. This CDR3 has 15 amino acids. V was pared by 1 base and J by 4 bases, with 8 bases between. In nucleotides, the CDR3 is TGCGCCAGCAGCCAAGGCCCAGATTATAATTCACCCCTCCACTTT. Protein product: CASSQGPDYNSPLHF.

The chain carries TRBV28 and TRBJ2-3; tentatively, D is TRBD2 (5 bases). The germline CDR1 and CDR2 sequences are MDHEN and SYDVKM. V lost 3 bases and J lost 4, with 14 bases in between. The CDR3 consists of 15 residues. CDR3 nucleotide sequence: TGTGCCAGCAGTTTCTTCACTAGTGTGGCAGATACGCAGTATTTT. This sequence encodes CASSFFTSVADTQYF. The full variable domain, with the rest looked up from reference TRBV28 and TRBJ2-3, is DVKVTQSSRYLVKRTGEKVFLECVQDMDHENMFWYRQDPGLGLRLIYFSYDVKMKEKGDIPEGYSVSREKKERFSLILESASTNQTSMYLCASSFFTSVADTQYFGPGTRLTVL.

The genes are TRBV11-2 and TRBJ2-5; possibly TRBD2 for D (6 bases). CDR3 length: 15 amino acids. V shed 3 bases and J shed 0 bases, with 11 bases lying between them. The germline V gene encodes CDR1 SGHAT and CDR2 FQNNGV. This CDR3 reads CASSLRRADQETQYF. DNA of the CDR3: TGTGCCAGCAGCTTGCGGAGGGCAGACCAAGAGACCCAGTACTTC. The whole variable domain, remainder taken from reference TRBV11-2 and TRBJ2-5, is EAGVAQSPRYKIIEKRQSVAFWCNPISGHATLYWYQQILGQGPKLLIQFQNNGVVDDSQLPKDRFSAERLKGVDSTLKIQPAKLEDSAVYLCASSLRRADQETQYFGPGTRLLVL.

The table lists this clone with a count of one. The J gene is TRBJ2-1, the V gene TRBV30; 7 bases are a match to TRBD1. The CDR3 has 16 residues. The V segment lost 0 bases and the J segment 2 bases; nucleotides outside the gene matches: 7. Germline CDR1 reads GTSNPN; CDR2 reads SVGIG (reference sequence). CDR3 in amino acids: CAWSVAGGQPYNEQFF. The CDR3, as DNA: TGTGCCTGGAGTGTAGCAGGGGGACAGCCCTACAATGAGCAGTTCTTC.

The V gene is TRBV6-1, the J gene TRBJ2-5; 13 bases fit TRBD2. Germline values: CDR1 MNHNS, CDR2 SASEGT. This CDR3 region has 15 residues. V dropped 8 bases and J dropped 2; count of bases not matched to a gene: 5. The CDR3 loop is CASRRGLAGQETQYF. The CDR3 DNA sequence: TGTGCCAGCCGCAGGGGACTAGCGGGACAAGAGACCCAGTACTTC.

The gene calls are TRBV28 and TRBJ1-5; 8 bases are a match to TRBD1. The ends lost 7 bases at V and 4 bases at J; junction bases unmatched: 9. The V gene's germline CDR1 is MDHEN and CDR2 SYDVKM. The CDR3 contains 15 residues. DNA of the CDR3: TGTGCCAGCACCTTGGGACAGGCAAGGAATCAGCCCCAGCATTTT. Its translation is CASTLGQARNQPQHF.

The chain carries TRBV9 and TRBJ2-2; 7 positions agree with TRBD1. The germline V gene encodes CDR1 SGDLS and CDR2 YYNGEE. The CDR3 consists of 16 residues. The V and J ends lost 4 bases and 0 bases, in that order; junction bases with no gene match: 6. The CDR3 DNA reads as TGTGCCAGCAGCCGAAGTGACAGGGCGAACACCGGGGAGCTGTTTTTT. Translating gives CASSRSDRANTGELFF.

The chain combines TRBV18 with TRBJ1-4, with no clear D. V lost 1 base and J lost 3, with 9 bases in between. In germline, CDR1 is KGHSH, CDR2 LQKENI. The CDR3 spans 15 residues. The CDR3 loop reads CASSPRGAPNEKLFF. The CDR3 DNA reads as TGTGCCAGCTCACCACGGGGAGCTCCTAATGAAAAACTGTTTTTT.

This rearrangement joins TRBV4-1 to TRBJ2-5; the D gene is possibly TRBD1 (7 bases). V lost 7 bases to trimming and J lost 2 bases, with 23 bases between them. The CDR3 runs 17 residues. Germline-derived CDR1 and CDR2 are MGHRA and YSYEKL. CDR3 in DNA: TGCGCCAGCACCCGAGGGGGCCTTAGCGGAGCACAAGAGACCCAGTACTTC. As protein: CASTRGGLSGAQETQYF.

CDR3 sequence (DNA): TGTGCCTGGTGCCGGGGAGGTGCTCAGCCCCAGCATTTT. Amino acid sequence: CAWCRGGAQPQHF. The V gene is TRBV30, the J gene TRBJ1-5; D is unclear. Germline CDR1 reads GTSNPN; CDR2 reads SVGIG (reference sequence). V was shortened by 5 bases and J by 6 bases, with 14 bases between the two germline ends. The CDR3 is 13 amino acids.

The chain carries TRBV18 and TRBJ2-6; D perhaps matches TRBD2 (5 bases). The length of the CDR3 is 16 residues. V shed 3 bases and J shed 0 bases, with 9 bases lying between them. Germline loops: CDR1 KGHSH, CDR2 LQKENI. The CDR3 nucleotides read TGTGCCAGCTCACCTTCGGGGAACTCTGGGGCCAACGTCCTGACTTTC. It encodes CASSPSGNSGANVLTF.

The J gene is TRBJ2-5, the V gene TRBV18, with TRBD2 matching 8 bases. The CDR3 is 15 residues long. V was clipped by 1 base and J by 3 bases; unmatched bases: 4. Germline V gene sequence: CDR1 KGHSH, CDR2 LQKENI. In DNA form, the CDR3 reads TGTGCCAGCTCACCACGGTCAGCGGGAGAAGAGACCCAGTACTTC. Residues: CASSPRSAGEETQYF.

J is TRBJ2-7 and V is TRBV7-2; D gene ambiguous. There are 14 residues in the CDR3. From germline, CDR1 is SGHTA and CDR2 FQGNSA. V was shortened by 1 base and J by 1 base, with 8 bases between the two germline ends. The CDR3 region is CASSLGPPSYEQYF. CDR3 coding DNA: TGTGCCAGCAGCTTAGGGCCCCCTTCCTACGAGCAGTACTTC.

The chain joins TRBV11-2 to TRBJ2-3; D might be TRBD1 (5 bases). The CDR3 runs to 16 residues. V was shortened by 1 base and J by 5 bases, with 16 bases between the two germline ends. Germline lookup yields CDR1 SGHAT and CDR2 FQNNGV. The CDR3 nucleotides read TGTGCCAGCAGCTTAGCCAGGGCTTCAAGTGGAGATACGCAGTATTTT. Translation gives CASSLARASSGDTQYF.

This chain links TRBV28 with TRBJ2-4; 9 bases are shared with TRBD2. Looked up from germline, CDR1 is MDHEN and CDR2 is SYDVKM. This CDR3 is built from 16 residues. The V and J ends lost 3 bases and 0 bases, in that order; junction bases with no gene match: 3. DNA for the CDR3: TGTGCCAGCAGTTTTAGCGGGAGTGGAGCCAAAAACATTCAGTACTTC. Residues: CASSFSGSGAKNIQYF.

This sequence joins TRBV6-5 and TRBJ1-1; possible D gene TRBD1, 6 bases. This CDR3 region has 13 residues. Trimming left V 8 bases short and J 8 bases short, with 18 bases between. The germline CDR1 and CDR2 sequences are MNHEY and SVGAGI. CDR3 DNA sequence: TGTGCCAGCTTGCAATGGGGGCGGCGAGAAGCTTTCTTT. Translated, it gives CASLQWGRREAFF.